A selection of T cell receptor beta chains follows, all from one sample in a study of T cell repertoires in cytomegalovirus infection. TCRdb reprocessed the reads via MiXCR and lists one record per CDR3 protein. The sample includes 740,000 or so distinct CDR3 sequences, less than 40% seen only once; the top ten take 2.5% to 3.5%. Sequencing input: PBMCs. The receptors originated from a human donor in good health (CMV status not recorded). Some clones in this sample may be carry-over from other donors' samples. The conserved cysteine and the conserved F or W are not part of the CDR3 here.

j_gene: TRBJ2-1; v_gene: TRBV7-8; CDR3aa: ASLAWDEQF
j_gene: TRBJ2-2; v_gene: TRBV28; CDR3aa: ASRATNTGELF
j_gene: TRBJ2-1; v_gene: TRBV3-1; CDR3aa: ASSHLSVGYNEQF
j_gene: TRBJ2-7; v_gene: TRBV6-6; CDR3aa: ASSLAGVAEQY
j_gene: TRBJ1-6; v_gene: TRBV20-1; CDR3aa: SARANRGDSPLH
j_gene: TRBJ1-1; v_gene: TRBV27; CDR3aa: ASILKVRRGLVLNTEAF
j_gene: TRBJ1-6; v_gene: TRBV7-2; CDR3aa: ASSLRTGSDNSPLH
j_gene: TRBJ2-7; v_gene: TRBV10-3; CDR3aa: AISESGPIASGNEQY
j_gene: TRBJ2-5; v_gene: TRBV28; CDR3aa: ASSSSPRQETQY
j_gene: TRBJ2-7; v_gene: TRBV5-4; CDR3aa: ASSLRTTSGKNYEQY
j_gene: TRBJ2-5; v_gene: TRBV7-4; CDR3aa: ASSQRGGSKTQY
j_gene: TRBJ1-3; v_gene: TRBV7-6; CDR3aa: ASSLGGVRPGNTIY
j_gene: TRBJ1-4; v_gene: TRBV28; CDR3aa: ASSFTHLATNEKLF
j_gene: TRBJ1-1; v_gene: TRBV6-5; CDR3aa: ASSYSVILNTEAF